This T cell receptor (beta chain) stems from a study of Graves' ophthalmopathy and Graves' hyperthyroidism. Background on the study: Pretreatment peripheral blood was obtained at initial diagnosis.

Germline V gene data show CDR1 as SGHRS and CDR2 as YFSETQ. With 4 bases clipped from V and 4 bases from J, the junction kept 10 bases outside the gene matches. The CDR3 length is 17 residues. PBMCs were isolated by Ficoll-Paque density gradient centrifugation, using around 10 ml of fresh peripheral blood as the starting material. Overall study findings and caveats: Blood also held most thyroid clonotypes expanded above 0.001 frequency.

As the template, RNA transcripts were used to amplify TCR beta CDR3 regions. An opening RT-PCR round employed HTBI primers and preceded a second-round multiplex PCR. TCRdb used MiXCR to reprocess the multiplex PCR reads, holding one entry per CDR3 protein. This table has about 740,000 distinct CDR3 sequences, 35% to 50% appearing once. This clonotype was seen more than once but under ten times. Its matching antigen is unknown. The sample consisted of peripheral blood. The source is an adult man with Graves' ophthalmopathy. V usage is TRBV5-1 and J usage is TRBJ2-2; 10 bases match TRBD2. The CDR3 DNA sequence: TGCGCCAGCAGCCCTCATAGCGGGAGGCGGAGCACCGGGGAGCTGTTTTTT. This codes for CASSPHSGRRSTGELFF.